These 5 T cell receptor beta chains came from one sample sequenced in a study of T cells after yellow fever vaccination. Each CDR3 protein gets one entry after TCRdb re-called the 5' RACE reads with MiXCR. The profile shows over 300,000 distinct CDR3 sequences, approximately 7% of them singletons. This sample comprised PBMCs, obtained about 49 days after the first yellow fever vaccination. The receptors were gathered from a man aged 18 to 30 who received the YFV17D yellow fever vaccine.

This clonotype has only a few counts. The chain uses TRBV5-6 and TRBJ2-3; weak D call: TRBD2 (5 bases). Trimming took off 4 bases at V and 4 bases at J, with 13 bases between the two ends. This CDR3 is built from 14 residues. Looked up from germline, CDR1 is SGHDT and CDR2 is YYEEEE. CDR3 in DNA: TGTGCCAGCAGCCGGCCGGGGAGTTCAGATACGCAGTATTTT. As protein: CASSRPGSSDTQYF. The full variable domain, rest sourced from reference TRBV5-6 and TRBJ2-3, is DAGVTQSPTHLIKTRGQQVTLRCSPKSGHDTVSWYQQALGQGPQFIFQYYEEEERQRGNFPDRFSGHQFPNYSSELNVNALLLGDSALYLCASSRPGSSDTQYFGPGTRLTVL.

This chain links TRBV20-1 with TRBJ2-5; tentative D call: TRBD2 (6 bases). V gave up 3 bases and J gave up 4 bases, with 9 bases separating them. This CDR3 is built from 12 residues. Germline V lookup: CDR1 DFQATT, CDR2 SNEGSKA (reference sequence). The CDR3 sequence is CSASVGGETQYF. DNA for the CDR3: TGCAGTGCTAGCGTGGGGGGAGAGACCCAGTACTTC.

As for this clonotype: A read error may produce the germline difference seen at one junction end. The gene calls are TRBV20-1 and TRBJ2-5; no reliable D call. From germline, CDR1 is DFQATT and CDR2 SNEGSKA (reference sequence). The CDR3 contains 13 residues. The CDR3 spells CSARGGVYENQYF. The CDR3 DNA sequence: TGCAGTGCTAGAGGTGGTGTATATGAGAACCAGTACTTC.

This clonotype was seen repeatedly, ten times or more. This chain links TRBV5-6 with TRBJ2-1, with 9 bases matching TRBD2. The CDR3 spans 15 residues. With V trimmed by 0 bases and J by 8 bases, 6 bases remained unmatched. The V gene's germline CDR1 is SGHDT and CDR2 YYEEEE. CDR3 in DNA: TGTGCCAGCAGCTTGGCCGGACTAGCGTCGGATGAGCAGTTCTTC. This sequence encodes CASSLAGLASDEQFF.

The chain joins TRBV3-1 to TRBJ1-2; D might be TRBD1 (6 bases). In germline, CDR1 is LGHDT, CDR2 YNNKEL (reference sequence). V was trimmed by 4 bases and J by 5 bases, leaving 20 bases between them. CDR3 length: 16 residues. CDR3 nucleotides: TGTGCCAGCAGCCCCAAAAGGGCAGGGGAATGGTATGGCTACACCTTC. Its translation is CASSPKRAGEWYGYTF.